This T cell receptor (beta chain) was sequenced during a study of blood T cell repertoires in COVID-19. About the research overall: T cells, B-cell-depleted T cells, or PBMCs provided the cDNA or gDNA that served as material.

Original methodology: Estimation of nucleated cell counts was performed using reference gene primer amplification. Sequencing used immunoSEQ multiplex PCR; TCRdb keeps in-frame clones, though not all of them. Clonal size and the V and J genes are those of that table, whereas D and trimming came from the DNA. Seen here are some 200,000 clones, around 84% observed once, and the top ten hold about 4.5%. This clonotype was obtained from a man in his forties or fifties with acute or convalescent COVID-19. Sequencing was carried out using peripheral blood.

CDR3 amino acids: CATKKDSDSNEQFF. The CDR3, as DNA: TGTGCCACTAAAAAGGATTCGGACTCCAATGAGCAGTTCTTC. V and J are TRBV6-5 and TRBJ2-1, with D possibly matching TRBD2 (5 bases). V was shortened by 10 bases and J by 6 bases, with 19 bases between the two germline ends. Germline values: CDR1 MNHEY, CDR2 SVGAGI. This CDR3 is 14 amino acids long.